One sample yielded the 2 T cell receptor beta chains listed below, sequenced in a study of T cell repertoires in cytomegalovirus infection. No antigen has been assigned to these receptors. TCRdb recomputed calls from the reads with MiXCR, one row per CDR3 protein. The sample lists roughly 54,000 distinct CDR3 sequences; 33% were seen once. The source material was PBMCs, sequenced either directly or after in vitro stimulation (not recorded which). These receptor sequences come from a human donor in good health (CMV status not recorded). Some clones in this sample may be carry-over from other donors' samples.

This clonotype has a handful of counts. The gene calls are TRBV7-8 and TRBJ1-2; TRBD1 matches at 10 bases. CDR3 length equals 20 residues. The germline gives CDR1 SGHVS, CDR2 FQNEAQ. The V gene end was trimmed by 5 bases and the J gene end by 4 bases; junction bases not matched to a gene: 22. The CDR3 sequence: CASSTWKPGQGPSRTYGYTF. CDR3 sequence (DNA): TGTGCCAGCAGCACGTGGAAACCGGGACAGGGGCCTTCTCGGACCTATGGCTACACCTTC.

The genes are TRBV29-1 and TRBJ2-7; possibly TRBD2 for D (5 bases). The CDR3 totals 13 residues. V lost 6 bases to trimming and J lost 2 bases, with 14 bases between them. Germline CDR1 and CDR2: SQVTM and ANQGSEA. The CDR3 sequence: CSVVGVRAYEQYF. The CDR3 nucleotides are TGCAGCGTCGTCGGGGTCAGAGCCTACGAGCAGTACTTC.